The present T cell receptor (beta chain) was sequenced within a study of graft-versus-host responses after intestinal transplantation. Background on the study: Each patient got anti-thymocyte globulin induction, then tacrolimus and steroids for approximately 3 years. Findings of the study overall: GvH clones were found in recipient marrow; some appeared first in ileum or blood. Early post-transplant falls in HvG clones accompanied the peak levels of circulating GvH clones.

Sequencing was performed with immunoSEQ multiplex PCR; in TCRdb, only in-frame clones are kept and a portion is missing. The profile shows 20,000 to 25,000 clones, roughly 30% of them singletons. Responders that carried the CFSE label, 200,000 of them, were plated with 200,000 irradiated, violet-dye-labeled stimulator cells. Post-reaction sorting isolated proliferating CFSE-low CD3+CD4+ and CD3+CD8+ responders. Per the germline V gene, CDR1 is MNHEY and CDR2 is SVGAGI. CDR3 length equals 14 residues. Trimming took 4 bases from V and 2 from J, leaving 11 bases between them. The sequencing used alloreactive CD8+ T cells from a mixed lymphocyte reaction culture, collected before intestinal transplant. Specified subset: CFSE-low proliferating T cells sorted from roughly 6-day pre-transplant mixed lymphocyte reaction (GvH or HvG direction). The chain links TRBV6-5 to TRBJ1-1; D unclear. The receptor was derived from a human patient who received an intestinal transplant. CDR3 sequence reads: CASSWAFSNTEAFF. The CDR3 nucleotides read TGTGCCAGCAGTTGGGCCTTTTCCAACACTGAAGCTTTCTTT.